This is a list of T cell receptor beta chains from one sample in a study of Graves' ophthalmopathy and Graves' hyperthyroidism. In TCRdb, the multiplex PCR reads were re-called with MiXCR into one record per CDR3 protein. The sample comprises under 800,000 distinct CDR3 sequences, roughly 20% of which are singletons, and around 6.9% rests with the top ten. The sequenced sample consisted of peripheral blood. Receptors originate from a woman aged 18-30 years with stable Graves' hyperthyroidism. Some clones in this sample may be carry-over from other donors' samples. The CDR3 runs from the conserved cysteine through the conserved F or W. D genes are given only for firm matches.

TRBD1	14	TRBV6-2/TRBV6-3	CASNPGQGKETQYF
-	15	TRBV11-1	CASSPKWGLQETQYF
TRBD1	16	TRBV11-2	CASSLGGGTSNQPQHF
-	13	TRBV20-1	CSARGDIQETQYF
TRBD1	13	TRBV27	CASSFRDRVEQYF
-	16	TRBV4-1	CASSRAGQGFGGELFF
-	14	TRBV6-5	CASSYGRGLYGYTF
-	11	TRBV9	CASRENYGYTF
-	15	TRBV15	CATSRASGVQETQYF
-	14	TRBV4-2	CASSQDRRGGGYTF
-	16	TRBV6-1	CASSVVRQNANSPLHF
-	16	TRBV5-1	CASSFVGVEGQETQYF
-	13	TRBV6-2/TRBV6-3	CASRAAAKNIQYF
TRBD1	13	TRBV6-1	CASRVDRGAEAFF
-	14	TRBV3-1	CASSPFEGSHIQYF
-	15	TRBV4-1	CASSQVRGSGNTIYF
-	17	TRBV4-1	CASSQELLRDRIGGYTF
TRBD1	15	TRBV7-3	CASSPGQPHGSEAFF
TRBD1	17	TRBV11-2	CASSLIAYTRDSYGYTF
-	15	TRBV20-1	CSASPPNSGANVLTF
-	12	TRBV10-3	CAIRGTNYGYTF
-	14	TRBV12-3/TRBV12-4	CASSPRRTNTEAFF
TRBD1	15	TRBV28	CASSLPRTGQDGYTF
TRBD2	16	TRBV3-1	CASSQGGSSGRKTQYF
-	16	TRBV12-5	CASGFLKDRTSYGYTF
TRBD1	12	TRBV30	CAWSVQGDMVFF
-	17	TRBV11-2	CASSLDFQSSYQETQYF